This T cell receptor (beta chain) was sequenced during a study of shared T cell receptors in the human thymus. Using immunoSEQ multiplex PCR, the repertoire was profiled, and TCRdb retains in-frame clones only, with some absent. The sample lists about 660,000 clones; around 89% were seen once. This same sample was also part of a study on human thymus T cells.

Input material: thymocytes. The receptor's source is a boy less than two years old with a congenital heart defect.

CDR3 sequence: CASSASLVPLYEQYF. In DNA, the CDR3 is TGTGCCAGCAGCGCCTCCCTAGTTCCGCTCTACGAGCAGTACTTC. The chain carries TRBV7-9 and TRBJ2-7; D is unclear. The germline V gene encodes CDR1 SEHNR and CDR2 FQNEAQ (reference sequence). CDR3 size: 15 residues. V shed 5 bases and J shed 3 bases, with 17 bases lying between them. Looking up the rest from reference TRBV7-9 and TRBJ2-7 gives the full variable domain: DTGVSQNPRHKITKRGQNVTFRCDPISEHNRLYWYRQTLGQGPEFLTYFQNEAQLEKSRLLSDRFSAERPKGSFSTLEIQRTEQGDSAMYLCASSASLVPLYEQYFGPGTRLTVT.